Below are 9 T cell receptor beta chains sequenced from a single sample in a study of technical replicates of blood from several donors. Method: immunoSEQ multiplex PCR; TCRdb's copy keeps in-frame clones and lacks some. Here the sample spans over 50,000 clones, 97% being singletons. The sample was T cells isolated from PBMCs. Receptors originate from a human donor in good health.

This CDR3 is CASSRQGYTEAFF. The DNA for the CDR3 is TGTGCCAGCAGCCGACAGGGGTACACTGAAGCTTTCTTT. This chain joins TRBV7-9 and TRBJ1-1; 8 bases map to TRBD1. This CDR3 has 13 amino acids. Germline assignment: CDR1 SEHNR and CDR2 FQNEAQ (reference sequence). V shed 5 bases and J 3 bases; nucleotides not matched to a gene: 2.

The rearrangement uses TRBV5-1 and TRBJ2-3; 10 positions agree with TRBD1. This CDR3 is 15 amino acids long. Germline CDR1 and CDR2: SGHRS and YFSETQ. The J segment lost 4 bases and the V segment lost 3 bases, leaving 5 bases of the junction unmatched. CDR3 in amino acids: CASSSGTGDPDTQYF. In DNA, the CDR3 is TGCGCCAGCAGCTCCGGGACAGGGGACCCAGATACGCAGTATTTT. Full variable domain (outside the CDR3, taken from reference TRBV5-1 and TRBJ2-3): KAGVTQTPRYLIKTRGQQVTLSCSPISGHRSVSWYQQTPGQGLQFLFEYFSETQRNKGNFPGRFSGRQFSNSRSEMNVSTLELGDSALYLCASSSGTGDPDTQYFGPGTRLTVL.

The genes are TRBV2 and TRBJ2-7; D is unclear. Trimming removed 4 bases at V and 9 bases at J, with 22 bases between. Germline CDR1 reads SNHLY; CDR2 reads FYNNEI. The CDR3 runs to 15 residues. CDR3 nucleotide sequence: TGTGCCAGCAGTGTAAATCCGCTAGAAGTAAGGTGGCAGTACTTC. Protein product: CASSVNPLEVRWQYF.

The DNA of the CDR3 is TGCGCCAGCAGCCACGGAGGCGACTATGGCTACACCTTC. Residues: CASSHGGDYGYTF. V usage is TRBV4-1 and J usage is TRBJ1-2, with D uncertain. Looked up from germline, CDR1 is MGHRA and CDR2 is YSYEKL. CDR3 size: 13 residues. The V end lost 3 bases, the J end lost 3 bases, and 8 bases lay between the germline ends.

The V gene is TRBV18, the J gene TRBJ2-1, with D perhaps TRBD1 (6 bases). CDR1 is KGHSH and CDR2 is LQKENI in the germline V gene. Trimming took off 6 bases at V and 6 bases at J, with 15 bases between the two ends. The CDR3 loop spans 14 amino acids. The CDR3 nucleotides read TGTGCCAGCTCCCATGTGGACAGCCTCAATGAGCAGTTCTTC. This codes for CASSHVDSLNEQFF.

This rearrangement joins TRBV18 to TRBJ2-7; D is unclear. This CDR3 region has 14 residues. V was clipped by 2 bases and J by 1 base, with 9 bases between them. Germline CDR1 reads KGHSH; CDR2 reads LQKENI. CDR3 amino acids: CASSPVGESYEQYF. The DNA for the CDR3 is TGTGCCAGCTCACCAGTAGGAGAATCCTACGAGCAGTACTTC.

The V gene is TRBV6-5, the J gene TRBJ1-4; D gene ambiguous. Germline lookup yields CDR1 MNHEY and CDR2 SVGAGI. The ends were cut back, 2 bases at V and 1 base at J, with 5 bases in the middle. This CDR3 region has 14 residues. The CDR3 loop is CASSYGRTNEKLFF. The CDR3 DNA reads TGTGCCAGCAGTTACGGGCGAACTAATGAAAAACTGTTTTTT.

On this clone: The same CDR3 can be traced to other DNA sequences in this sample. This chain links TRBV5-1 with TRBJ2-7; D is possibly TRBD1 (6 bases). The CDR3 has 15 residues. Germline assignment: CDR1 SGHRS and CDR2 YFSETQ. V lost 1 base and J 1 base, leaving 12 bases between the germline ends. CDR3 protein: CASSLSQGRSYEQYF. CDR3 sequence (DNA): TGCGCCAGCAGCTTGAGCCAGGGGAGATCCTACGAGCAGTACTTC.

In DNA, the CDR3 is TGTGCCTGGAGTGGAGTAATAAGGAACACTGAAGCTTTCTTT. Protein sequence: CAWSGVIRNTEAFF. This chain links TRBV30 with TRBJ1-1; D gene ambiguous. Germline CDR1 is GTSNPN and CDR2 is SVGIG (reference sequence). Trimming removed 1 base at V and 1 base at J, with 10 bases between. This CDR3 is 14 amino acids long.